This T cell receptor beta chain was obtained from a study of HIV-infected patients and healthy controls. Germline lookup yields CDR1 MNHEY and CDR2 SMNVEV (reference sequence). The CDR3 has 16 amino acids. V dropped 3 bases and J dropped 3 bases, with 17 bases sitting between them. This clonotype was seen many times. TCRdb called the 5' RACE reads again in MiXCR, with one record for every CDR3 protein. The sample has 15,000 to 20,000 distinct CDR3 sequences; roughly 17% are singletons. The receptor was derived from a human donor in good health. The sequenced sample was CD8+ T cells from blood. This sequence joins TRBV27 and TRBJ1-1, with a weak D call TRBD1 (5 bases). The CDR3 nucleotides read TGTGCCAGCAGTTTTATCGGGGCCCGGGAGGACACTGAAGCTTTCTTT. Its protein product is CASSFIGAREDTEAFF.